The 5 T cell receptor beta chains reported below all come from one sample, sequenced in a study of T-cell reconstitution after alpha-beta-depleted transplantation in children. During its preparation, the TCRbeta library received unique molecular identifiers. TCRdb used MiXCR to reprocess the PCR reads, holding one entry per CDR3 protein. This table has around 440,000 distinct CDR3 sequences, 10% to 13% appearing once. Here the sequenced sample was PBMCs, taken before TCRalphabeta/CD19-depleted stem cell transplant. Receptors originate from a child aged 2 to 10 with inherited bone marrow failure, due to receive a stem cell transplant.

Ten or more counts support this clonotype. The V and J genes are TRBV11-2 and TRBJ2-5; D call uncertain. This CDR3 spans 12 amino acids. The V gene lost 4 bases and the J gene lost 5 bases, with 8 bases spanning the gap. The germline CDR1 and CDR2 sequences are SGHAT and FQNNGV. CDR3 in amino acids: CASSSRFETQYF. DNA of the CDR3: TGTGCCAGCAGCTCACGGTTTGAGACCCAGTACTTC.

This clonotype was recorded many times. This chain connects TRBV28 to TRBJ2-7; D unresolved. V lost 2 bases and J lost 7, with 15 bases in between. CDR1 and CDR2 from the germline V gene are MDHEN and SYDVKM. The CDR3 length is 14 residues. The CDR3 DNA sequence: TGTGCCAGCAGTTTACCCTGGGCCGAATGGGAGCAGTACTTC. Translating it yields CASSLPWAEWEQYF.

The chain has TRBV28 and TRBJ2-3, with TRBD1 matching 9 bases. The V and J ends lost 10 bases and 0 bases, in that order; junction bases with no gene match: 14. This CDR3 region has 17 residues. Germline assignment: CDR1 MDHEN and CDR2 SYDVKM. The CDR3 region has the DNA TGTGCCATCAGCGCCGGGACAGGGTCGGGGAGCACAGATACGCAGTATTTT. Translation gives CAISAGTGSGSTDTQYF. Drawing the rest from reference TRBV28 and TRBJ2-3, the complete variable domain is DVKVTQSSRYLVKRTGEKVFLECVQDMDHENMFWYRQDPGLGLRLIYFSYDVKMKEKGDIPEGYSVSREKKERFSLILESASTNQTSMYLCAISAGTGSGSTDTQYFGPGTRLTVL.

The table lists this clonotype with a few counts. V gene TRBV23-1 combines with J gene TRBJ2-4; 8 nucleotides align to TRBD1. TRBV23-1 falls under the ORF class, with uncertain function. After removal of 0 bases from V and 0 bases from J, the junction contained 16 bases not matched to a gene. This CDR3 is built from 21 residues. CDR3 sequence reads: CASSQSGQVILLTLAKNIQYF. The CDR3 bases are TGCGCCAGCAGTCAATCGGGACAGGTCATTCTGCTCACCTTAGCCAAAAACATTCAGTACTTC.

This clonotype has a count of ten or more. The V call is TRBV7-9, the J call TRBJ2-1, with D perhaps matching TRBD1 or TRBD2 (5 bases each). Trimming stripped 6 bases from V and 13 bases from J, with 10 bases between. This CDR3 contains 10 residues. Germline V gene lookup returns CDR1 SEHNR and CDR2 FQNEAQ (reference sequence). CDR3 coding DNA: TGTGCCAGCAGGGGGACGGGCCAGTTCTTC. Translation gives CASRGTGQFF.